The clone carrying this TCR beta chain was seen a handful of times. The antigen is undetermined. At one boundary the junction diverges from the germline segment, which might be a read error. Adjacent lung tissue lacking atypia was obtained at a distance of at least 2 cm from the tumor margin. Germline V lookup: CDR1 MNHGY, CDR2 SAAAGT. The CDR3 loop spans 15 amino acids. The sample belongs to a study of T cells in localized non-small cell lung cancer. Study-wide results and caveats: Among the top 100 tumor clones, a median around 62 appeared in adjacent lung. Exceeding tumor, uninvolved adjacent lung had the highest T cell clonality.

Generated by immunoSEQ multiplex PCR, the TCRdb table keeps only in-frame clones and is missing some. The sample lists 760 or so clones, roughly 35% occurring once. Specimen: normal lung tissue next to the tumor, collected before any cancer treatment. The gene calls are TRBV6-8 and TRBJ1-1, with D possibly TRBD1 on 5 matching bases. This receptor was obtained from a male donor at least 60 years old with stage II lung adenocarcinoma. CDR3 nucleotide sequence: TGTGCCAGCAGTACTAGACAGTCAATTAACATTGAAGCTTTCTTT. Encoded protein: CASSTRQSINIEAFF.